A selection of T cell receptor beta chains follows, all from one sample in a study of Graves' ophthalmopathy and Graves' hyperthyroidism. TCRdb reanalysed the multiplex PCR reads using MiXCR and keeps one entry per CDR3 protein. The sample includes roughly 420,000 distinct CDR3 sequences, 20% to 25% of them seen just once. What was sequenced was peripheral blood. Every receptor here comes from a woman between 18 and 29 years old with stable Graves' hyperthyroidism. Each CDR3 is given with its conserved first and last residue. The D gene is left open where the match is weak. Clone sizes are given selectively: once, few, many, or a class where the clone is expanded.

cdr3_aa: CASSSSSGTEAFF
cdr3_nt: TGTGCCAGCAGCTCCTCGTCAGGGACTGAAGCTTTCTTT
j_call: TRBJ1-1
d_call: .
clone_size: many
v_call: TRBV7-2

cdr3_aa: CASSSGELGIGYNQETQYF
cdr3_nt: TGTGCCAGCAGTAGCGGTGAATTGGGGATAGGCTATAACCAAGAGACCCAGTACTTC
j_call: TRBJ2-5
d_call: .
clone_size: many
v_call: TRBV6-2/TRBV6-3

cdr3_aa: CASRDAASSYEQYF
cdr3_nt: TGCGCCAGCAGAGACGCTGCCAGTTCCTACGAGCAGTACTTC
j_call: TRBJ2-7
d_call: .
clone_size: .
v_call: TRBV5-1

cdr3_aa: CATSRDGVTAFF
cdr3_nt: TGTGCCACCAGCAGAGATGGGGTTACAGCTTTCTTT
j_call: TRBJ1-1
d_call: .
clone_size: many
v_call: TRBV15

cdr3_aa: CASSLTSGRRAQETQYF
cdr3_nt: TGTGCCAGCAGTTTGACTAGCGGGAGAAGGGCCCAAGAGACCCAGTACTTC
j_call: TRBJ2-5
d_call: TRBD2
clone_size: many
v_call: TRBV6-2/TRBV6-3

cdr3_aa: CAGRKMAEAFF
cdr3_nt: TGTGCGGGACGGAAGATGGCTGAAGCTTTCTTT
j_call: TRBJ1-1
d_call: .
clone_size: many
v_call: TRBV30

cdr3_aa: CASRIRDYSNQPQHF
cdr3_nt: TGTGCCAGCAGGATCAGGGATTATAGCAATCAGCCCCAGCATTTT
j_call: TRBJ1-5
d_call: .
clone_size: many
v_call: TRBV28

cdr3_aa: CASSMNRASYGYTF
cdr3_nt: TGTGCCAGTAGTATGAACCGGGCCTCCTATGGCTACACCTTC
j_call: TRBJ1-2
d_call: .
clone_size: many
v_call: TRBV19

cdr3_aa: CASSYASNTGELFF
cdr3_nt: TGTGCCAGCAGCTACGCCAGTAACACCGGGGAGCTGTTTTTT
j_call: TRBJ2-2
d_call: .
clone_size: many
v_call: TRBV7-8

cdr3_aa: CSAVPGQSGNEQYF
cdr3_nt: TGCAGTGCTGTCCCGGGACAGTCCGGAAACGAGCAGTACTTC
j_call: TRBJ2-7
d_call: TRBD1
clone_size: .
v_call: TRBV20-1

cdr3_aa: CASSGRATKETQYF
cdr3_nt: TGTGCCAGCAGTGGCCGGGCCACCAAGGAGACCCAGTACTTC
j_call: TRBJ2-5
d_call: .
clone_size: many
v_call: TRBV6-1

cdr3_aa: CASREGLFYNSPLHF
cdr3_nt: TGTGCCAGCAGAGAGGGACTGTTCTATAATTCACCCCTCCACTTT
j_call: TRBJ1-6
d_call: .
clone_size: many
v_call: TRBV14

cdr3_aa: CASSGSEQYF
cdr3_nt: TGTGCCAGCAGTGGGTCCGAGCAGTACTTC
j_call: TRBJ2-7
d_call: .
clone_size: .
v_call: TRBV6-1

cdr3_aa: CASSLALTERDGYTF
cdr3_nt: TGTGCCAGCAGCTTAGCACTAACGGAACGCGATGGCTACACCTTC
j_call: TRBJ1-2
d_call: .
clone_size: few
v_call: TRBV7-2

cdr3_aa: CASSYSMGVQETQYF
cdr3_nt: TGTGCCAGCAGTTACTCGATGGGAGTGCAAGAGACCCAGTACTTC
j_call: TRBJ2-5
d_call: .
clone_size: few
v_call: TRBV6-5

cdr3_aa: CASSELTGGTGELFF
cdr3_nt: TGTGCCAGCAGTGAGCTTACAGGGGGCACCGGGGAGCTGTTTTTT
j_call: TRBJ2-2
d_call: TRBD1
clone_size: many
v_call: TRBV6-1

cdr3_aa: CASSSSGGGEAFF
cdr3_nt: TGTGCCAGCAGTTCAAGTGGAGGGGGCGAAGCTTTCTTT
j_call: TRBJ1-1
d_call: TRBD1
clone_size: .
v_call: TRBV28

cdr3_aa: CASRVTTDSYEQYF
cdr3_nt: TGTGCCAGCAGGGTAACAACGGATTCCTACGAGCAGTACTTC
j_call: TRBJ2-7
d_call: .
clone_size: .
v_call: TRBV2